The T cell receptor beta chain described here comes from a study of cytomegalovirus exposure and HLA in healthy donors. About the study: The 600 to 800 first-cohort repertoires shared a platform with the approximately 110 validation repertoires, as reported in a later analysis. Study-wide results and limits: According to a subsequent analysis, TCR clusters identified in the first cohort showed a tendency to co-occur across the roughly 130 validation repertoires. The study designated fewer than 200 TCR beta chains cytomegalovirus-associated.

Regarding this clone: The antigen is unknown.

TCRdb's table, derived via immunoSEQ multiplex PCR, lists solely in-frame clones and lacks some. The top ten clones hold under 2% of a sample with about 56,000 clones, 93% of them seen once. The CDR3 spans 16 residues. The V gene lost 0 bases and the J gene lost 9 bases, with 18 bases spanning the gap. CDR1 is ENHRY and CDR2 is SYGVKD in the germline V gene. V is TRBV10-3 and J is TRBJ1-5; D is perhaps TRBD1 (5 bases). The material sequenced was PBMCs. The TCR originated in a woman between 18 and 30 years old in good health and CMV-seropositive. The CDR3 nucleotides read TGTGCCATCAGTGAGTCGATAGTGGAGGGGCAAGGGCCCCAGCATTTT. It specifies CAISESIVEGQGPQHF.